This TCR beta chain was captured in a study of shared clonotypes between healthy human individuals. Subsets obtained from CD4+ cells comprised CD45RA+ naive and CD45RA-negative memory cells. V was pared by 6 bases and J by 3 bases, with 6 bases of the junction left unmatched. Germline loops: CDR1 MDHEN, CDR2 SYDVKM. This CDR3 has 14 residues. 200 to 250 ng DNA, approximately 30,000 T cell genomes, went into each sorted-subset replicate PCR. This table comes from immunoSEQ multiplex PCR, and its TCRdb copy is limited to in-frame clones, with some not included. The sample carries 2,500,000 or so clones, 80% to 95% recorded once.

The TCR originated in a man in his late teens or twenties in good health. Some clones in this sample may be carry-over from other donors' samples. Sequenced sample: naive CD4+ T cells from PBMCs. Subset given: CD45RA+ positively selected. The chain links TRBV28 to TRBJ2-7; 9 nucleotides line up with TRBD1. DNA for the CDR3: TGTGCCAGCAGGACCGGGACAGGGATCTACGAGCAGTACTTC. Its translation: CASRTGTGIYEQYF.